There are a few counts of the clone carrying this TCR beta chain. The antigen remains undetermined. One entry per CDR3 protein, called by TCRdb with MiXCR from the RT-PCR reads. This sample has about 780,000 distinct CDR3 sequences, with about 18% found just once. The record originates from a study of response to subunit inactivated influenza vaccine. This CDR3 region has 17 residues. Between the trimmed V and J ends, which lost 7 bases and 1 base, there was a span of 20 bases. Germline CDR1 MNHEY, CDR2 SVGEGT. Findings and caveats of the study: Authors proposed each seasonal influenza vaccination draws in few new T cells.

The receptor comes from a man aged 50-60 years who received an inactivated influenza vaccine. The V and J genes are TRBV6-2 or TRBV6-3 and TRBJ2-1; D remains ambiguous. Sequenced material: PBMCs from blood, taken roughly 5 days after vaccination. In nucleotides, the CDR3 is TGTGCCAGCACTCATAGATCCTGGTACGGTTCCTACAATGAGCAGTTCTTC. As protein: CASTHRSWYGSYNEQFF.